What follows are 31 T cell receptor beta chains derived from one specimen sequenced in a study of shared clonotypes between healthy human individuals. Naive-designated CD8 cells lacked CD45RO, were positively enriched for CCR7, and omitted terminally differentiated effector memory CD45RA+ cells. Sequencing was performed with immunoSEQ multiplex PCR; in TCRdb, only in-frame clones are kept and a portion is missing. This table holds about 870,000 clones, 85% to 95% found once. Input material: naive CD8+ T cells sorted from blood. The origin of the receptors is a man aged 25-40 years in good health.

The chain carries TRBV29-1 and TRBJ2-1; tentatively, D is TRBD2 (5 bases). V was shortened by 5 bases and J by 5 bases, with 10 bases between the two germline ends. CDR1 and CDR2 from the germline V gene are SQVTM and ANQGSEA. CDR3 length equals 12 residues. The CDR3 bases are TGCAGCGTTCGAGGGCTTCACAATGAGCAGTTCTTC. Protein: CSVRGLHNEQFF.

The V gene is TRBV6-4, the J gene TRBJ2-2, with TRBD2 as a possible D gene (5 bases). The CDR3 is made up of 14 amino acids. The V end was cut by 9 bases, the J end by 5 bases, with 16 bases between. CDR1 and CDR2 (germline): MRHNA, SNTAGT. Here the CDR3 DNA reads TGTGCCAGTCAAGGCAGGCCGGGGACCGGGGAGCTGTTTTTT. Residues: CASQGRPGTGELFF.

CDR3 in amino acids: CASSLLGLAGGAPYEQYF. The CDR3 coding sequence is TGTGCCAGCAGTTTATTGGGGCTAGCGGGAGGTGCCCCTTACGAGCAGTACTTC. This chain uses TRBV28 with TRBJ2-7; 11 bases fit TRBD2. CDR3 length: 18 residues. Germline CDR1 MDHEN, CDR2 SYDVKM. V was pared by 1 base and J by 4 bases, with 12 bases of the junction left unmatched.

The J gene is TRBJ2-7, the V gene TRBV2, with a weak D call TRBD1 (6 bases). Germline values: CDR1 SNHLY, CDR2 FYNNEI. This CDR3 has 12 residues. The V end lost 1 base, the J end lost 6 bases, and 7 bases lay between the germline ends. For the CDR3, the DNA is TGTGCCAGCAGTGAAGGGGGGCTCGAGCAGTACTTC. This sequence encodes CASSEGGLEQYF.

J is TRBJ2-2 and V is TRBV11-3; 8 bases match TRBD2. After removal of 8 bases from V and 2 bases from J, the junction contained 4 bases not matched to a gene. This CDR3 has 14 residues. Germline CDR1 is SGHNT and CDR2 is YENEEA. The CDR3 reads CASQAGANTGELFF. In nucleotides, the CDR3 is TGTGCCAGCCAAGCGGGGGCAAACACCGGGGAGCTGTTTTTT. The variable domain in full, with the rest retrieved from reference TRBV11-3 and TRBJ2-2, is EAGVVQSPRYKIIEKKQPVAFWCNPISGHNTLYWYLQNLGQGPELLIRYENEEAVDDSQLPKDRFSAERLKGVDSTLKIQPAELGDSAVYLCASQAGANTGELFFGEGSRLTVL.

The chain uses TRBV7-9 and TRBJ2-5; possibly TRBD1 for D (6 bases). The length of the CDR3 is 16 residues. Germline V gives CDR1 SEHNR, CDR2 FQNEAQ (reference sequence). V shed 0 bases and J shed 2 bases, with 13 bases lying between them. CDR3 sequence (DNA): TGTGCCAGCAGCTTAGCGGACAGACTCGAACAAGAGACCCAGTACTTC. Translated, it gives CASSLADRLEQETQYF.

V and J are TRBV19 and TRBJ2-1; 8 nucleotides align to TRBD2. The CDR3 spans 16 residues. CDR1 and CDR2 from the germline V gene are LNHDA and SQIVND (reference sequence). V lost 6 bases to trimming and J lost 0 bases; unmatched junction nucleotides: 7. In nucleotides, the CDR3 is TGTGCCAGTAGCTGGGGCGGGAGGAGCTCCTACAATGAGCAGTTCTTC. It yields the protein CASSWGGRSSYNEQFF.

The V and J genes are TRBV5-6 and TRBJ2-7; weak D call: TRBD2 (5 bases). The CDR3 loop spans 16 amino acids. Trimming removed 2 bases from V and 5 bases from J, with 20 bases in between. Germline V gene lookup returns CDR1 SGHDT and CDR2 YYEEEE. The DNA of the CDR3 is TGTGCCAGCAGCTTCTTCTCGACTAACCCCTACCACGAGCAGTACTTC. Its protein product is CASSFFSTNPYHEQYF.

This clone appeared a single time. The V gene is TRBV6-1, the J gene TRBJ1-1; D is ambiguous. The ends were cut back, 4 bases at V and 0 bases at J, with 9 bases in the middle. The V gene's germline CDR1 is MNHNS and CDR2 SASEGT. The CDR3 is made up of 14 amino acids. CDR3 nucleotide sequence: TGTGCCAGCAGTGGATCCTCCTTGAACACTGAAGCTTTCTTT. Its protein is CASSGSSLNTEAFF.

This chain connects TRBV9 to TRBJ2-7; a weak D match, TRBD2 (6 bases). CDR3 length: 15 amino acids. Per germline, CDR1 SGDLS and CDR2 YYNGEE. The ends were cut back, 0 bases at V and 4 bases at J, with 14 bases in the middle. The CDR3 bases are TGTGCCAGCAGCGTAGATACCGGGAGCGTGTACGAGCAGTACTTC. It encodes CASSVDTGSVYEQYF.

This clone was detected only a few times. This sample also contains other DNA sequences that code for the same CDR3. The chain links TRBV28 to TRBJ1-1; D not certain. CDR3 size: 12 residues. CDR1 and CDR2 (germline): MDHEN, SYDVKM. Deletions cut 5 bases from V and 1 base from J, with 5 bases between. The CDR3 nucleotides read TGTGCCAGCAGTCCGCCGAACACTGAAGCTTTCTTT. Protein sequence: CASSPPNTEAFF.

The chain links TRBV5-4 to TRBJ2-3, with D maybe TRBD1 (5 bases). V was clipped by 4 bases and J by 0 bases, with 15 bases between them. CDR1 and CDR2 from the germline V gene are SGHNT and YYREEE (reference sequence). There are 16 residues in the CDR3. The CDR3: CASSQQVTTSTDTQYF. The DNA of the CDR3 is TGTGCCAGCAGCCAACAGGTTACGACTAGCACAGATACGCAGTATTTT.

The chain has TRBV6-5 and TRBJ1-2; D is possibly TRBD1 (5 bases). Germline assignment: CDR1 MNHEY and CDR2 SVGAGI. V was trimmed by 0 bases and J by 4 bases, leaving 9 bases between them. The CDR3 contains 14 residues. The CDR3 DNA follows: TGTGCCAGCAGTTACTCGCAGGGCGGCTATGGCTACACCTTC. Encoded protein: CASSYSQGGYGYTF.

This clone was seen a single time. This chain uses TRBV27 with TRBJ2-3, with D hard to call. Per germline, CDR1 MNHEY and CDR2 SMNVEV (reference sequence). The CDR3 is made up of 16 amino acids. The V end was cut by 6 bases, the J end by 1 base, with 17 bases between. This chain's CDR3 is CASSRTVGSGTDTQYF. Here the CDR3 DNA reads TGTGCCAGCAGCCGAACGGTTGGGTCGGGCACAGATACGCAGTATTTT.

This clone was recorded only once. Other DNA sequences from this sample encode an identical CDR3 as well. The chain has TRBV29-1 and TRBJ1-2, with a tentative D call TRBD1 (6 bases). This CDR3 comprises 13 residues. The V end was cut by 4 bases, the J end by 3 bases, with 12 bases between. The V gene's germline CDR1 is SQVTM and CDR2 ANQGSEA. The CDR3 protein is CSVGPTGDYGYTF. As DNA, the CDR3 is TGCAGCGTTGGGCCGACAGGCGACTATGGCTACACCTTC.

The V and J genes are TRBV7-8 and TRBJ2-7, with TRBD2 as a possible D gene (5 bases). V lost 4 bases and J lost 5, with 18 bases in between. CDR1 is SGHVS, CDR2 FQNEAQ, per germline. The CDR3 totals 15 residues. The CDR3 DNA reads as TGTGCCAGCAGCTCCCGCGGAGAGGGCGTTAACGAGCAGTACTTC. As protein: CASSSRGEGVNEQYF.

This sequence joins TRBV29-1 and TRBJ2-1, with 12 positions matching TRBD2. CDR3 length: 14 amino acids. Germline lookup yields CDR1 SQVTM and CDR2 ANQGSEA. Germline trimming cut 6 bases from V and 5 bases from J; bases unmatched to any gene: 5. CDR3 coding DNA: TGCAGCGTCTCCCCTAGCGGGAGGGACAATGAGCAGTTCTTC. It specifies CSVSPSGRDNEQFF.

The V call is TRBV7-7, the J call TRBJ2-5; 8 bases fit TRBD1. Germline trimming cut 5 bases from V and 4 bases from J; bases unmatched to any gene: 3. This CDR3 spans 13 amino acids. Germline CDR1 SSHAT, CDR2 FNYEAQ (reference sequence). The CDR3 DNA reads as TGTGCCAGCAGCCTAGACAGGGGAGAGACCCAGTACTTC. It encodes CASSLDRGETQYF. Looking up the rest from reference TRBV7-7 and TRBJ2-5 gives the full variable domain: GAGVSQSPRYKVTKRGQDVTLRCDPISSHATLYWYQQALGQGPEFLTYFNYEAQPDKSGLPSDRFSAERPEGSISTLTIQRTEQRDSAMYRCASSLDRGETQYFGPGTRLLVL.

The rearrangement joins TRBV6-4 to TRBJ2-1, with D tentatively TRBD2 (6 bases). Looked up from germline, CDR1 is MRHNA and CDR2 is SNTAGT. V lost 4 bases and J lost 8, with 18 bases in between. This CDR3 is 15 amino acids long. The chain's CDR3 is CASSVYGRGFDEQFF. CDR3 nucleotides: TGTGCCAGCAGTGTATACGGGAGAGGCTTCGATGAGCAGTTCTTC.

DNA for the CDR3: TGTGCCAGACCTGGTACGGCTAATAATGAGCAGTTCTTC. Encoded protein: CARPGTANNEQFF. The genes are TRBV2 and TRBJ2-1; D remains ambiguous. This CDR3 has 13 residues. Trimming took 9 bases from V and 7 from J, leaving 16 bases between them. Germline V lookup: CDR1 SNHLY, CDR2 FYNNEI. The whole variable domain, remainder taken from reference TRBV2 and TRBJ2-1, is EPEVTQTPSHQVTQMGQEVILRCVPISNHLYFYWYRQILGQKVEFLVSFYNNEISEKSEIFDDQFSVERPDGSNFTLKIRSTKLEDSAMYFCARPGTANNEQFFGPGTRLTVL.

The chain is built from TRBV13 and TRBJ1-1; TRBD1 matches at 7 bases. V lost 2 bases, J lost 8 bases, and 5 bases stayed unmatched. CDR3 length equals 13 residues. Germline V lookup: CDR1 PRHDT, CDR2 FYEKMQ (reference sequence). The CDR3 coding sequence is TGTGCCAGCAGCTTACTGGGACAGTTGGAAGCTTTCTTT. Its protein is CASSLLGQLEAFF.

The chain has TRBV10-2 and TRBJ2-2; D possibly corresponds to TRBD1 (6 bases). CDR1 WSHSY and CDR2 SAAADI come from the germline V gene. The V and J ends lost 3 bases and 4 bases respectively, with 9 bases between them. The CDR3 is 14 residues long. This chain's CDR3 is CASSDRGPTGELFF. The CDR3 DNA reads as TGCGCCAGCAGTGACAGGGGACCCACCGGGGAGCTGTTTTTT.

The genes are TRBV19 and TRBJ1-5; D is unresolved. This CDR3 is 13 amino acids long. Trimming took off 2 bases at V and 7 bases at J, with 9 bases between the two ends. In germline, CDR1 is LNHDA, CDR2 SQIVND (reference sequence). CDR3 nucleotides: TGTGCCAGTAGTATATATGTAGGGCAGCCCCAGCATTTT. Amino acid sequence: CASSIYVGQPQHF.

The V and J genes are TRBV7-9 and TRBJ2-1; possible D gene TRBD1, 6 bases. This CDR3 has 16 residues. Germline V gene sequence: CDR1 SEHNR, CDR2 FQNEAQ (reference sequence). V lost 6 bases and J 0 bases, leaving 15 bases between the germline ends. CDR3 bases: TGTGCCAGCAGACCAGGGGATCGGGCCTCCTACAATGAGCAGTTCTTC. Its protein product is CASRPGDRASYNEQFF.

DNA of the CDR3: TGTGCCAGCAGTACGCCCCAGGGGGCTGGGGCCAACGTCCTGACTTTC. It specifies CASSTPQGAGANVLTF. The V call is TRBV27, the J call TRBJ2-6, with 7 nucleotides matching TRBD1. Germline loops: CDR1 MNHEY, CDR2 SMNVEV (reference sequence). The CDR3 extends over 16 amino acids. The V and J ends lost 5 bases and 2 bases, in that order; junction bases with no gene match: 6.

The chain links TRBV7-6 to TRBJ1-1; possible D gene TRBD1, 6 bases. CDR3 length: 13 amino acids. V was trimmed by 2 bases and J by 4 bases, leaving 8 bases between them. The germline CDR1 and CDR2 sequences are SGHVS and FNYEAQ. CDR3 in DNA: TGTGCCAGCAGCTTAACAGGGTCCACTGAAGCTTTCTTT. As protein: CASSLTGSTEAFF. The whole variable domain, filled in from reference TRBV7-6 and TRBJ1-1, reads GAGVSQSPRYKVTKRGQDVALRCDPISGHVSLYWYRQALGQGPEFLTYFNYEAQQDKSGLPNDRFSAERPEGSISTLTIQRTEQRDSAMYRCASSLTGSTEAFFGQGTRLTVV.

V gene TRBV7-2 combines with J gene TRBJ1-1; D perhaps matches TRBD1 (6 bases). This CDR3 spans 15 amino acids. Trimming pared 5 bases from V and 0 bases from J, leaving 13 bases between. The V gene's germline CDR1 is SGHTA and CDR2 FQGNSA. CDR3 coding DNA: TGTGCCAGCAGCCTACAGGGATCGTTGAACACTGAAGCTTTCTTT. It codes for CASSLQGSLNTEAFF.

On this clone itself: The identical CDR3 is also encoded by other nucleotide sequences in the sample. CDR3 in amino acids: CASSLLTGGADTQYF. CDR3 coding DNA: TGTGCCAGCAGTCTCCTGACAGGGGGCGCAGATACGCAGTATTTT. The V gene is TRBV28, the J gene TRBJ2-3; the match to TRBD1 covers 10 bases. Germline V gives CDR1 MDHEN, CDR2 SYDVKM. V gave up 5 bases and J gave up 4 bases; unmatched junction bases: 6. This CDR3 has 15 residues.

CDR3: CAISDDRPGYTF. CDR3 nucleotide sequence: TGTGCCATCAGTGATGATAGGCCCGGCTACACCTTC. The chain links TRBV10-3 to TRBJ1-2, with no clear D. The germline CDR1 and CDR2 sequences are ENHRY and SYGVKD. Trimming shortened V by 3 bases and J by 8 bases, and 10 bases separated the two germline ends. The CDR3 has 12 residues.

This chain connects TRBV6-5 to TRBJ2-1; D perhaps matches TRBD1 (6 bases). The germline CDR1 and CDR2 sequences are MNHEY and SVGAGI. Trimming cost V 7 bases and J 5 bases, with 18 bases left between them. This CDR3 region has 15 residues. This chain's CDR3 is CASISRGPLDNEQFF. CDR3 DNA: TGTGCCAGCATTTCCAGGGGCCCCCTGGACAATGAGCAGTTCTTC.

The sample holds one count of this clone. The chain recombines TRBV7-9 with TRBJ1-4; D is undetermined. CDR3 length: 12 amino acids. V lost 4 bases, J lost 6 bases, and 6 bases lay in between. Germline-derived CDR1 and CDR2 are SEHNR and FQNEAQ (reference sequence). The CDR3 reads CASSYSDEKLFF. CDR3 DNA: TGTGCCAGCAGCTACAGCGATGAAAAACTGTTTTTT.